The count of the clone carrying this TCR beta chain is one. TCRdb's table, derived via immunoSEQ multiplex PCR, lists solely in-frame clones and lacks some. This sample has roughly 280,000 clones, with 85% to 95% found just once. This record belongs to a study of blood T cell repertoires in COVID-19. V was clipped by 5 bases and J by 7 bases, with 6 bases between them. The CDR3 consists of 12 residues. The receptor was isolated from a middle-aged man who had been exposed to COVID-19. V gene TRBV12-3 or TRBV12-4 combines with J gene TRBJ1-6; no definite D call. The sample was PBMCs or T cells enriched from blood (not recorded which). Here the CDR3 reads CASSRGNSPLHF. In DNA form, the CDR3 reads TGTGCCAGCAGTCGGGGAAATTCACCCCTCCACTTT.